These 11 T cell receptor beta chains originate from one sample sequenced in a study of shared clonotypes between healthy human individuals. The table came from immunoSEQ multiplex PCR; TCRdb's copy has only in-frame clones and leaves some out. The table records about 1 million clones, 65% to 75% of them present only once. The sequencing input was memory CD4+ T cells sorted from blood. Subset: CD45RA-negative fraction. These receptors originate from a young man in good health.

The rearrangement uses TRBV6-1 and TRBJ2-5; D is uncertain. The germline gives CDR1 MNHNS, CDR2 SASEGT. This CDR3 is built from 14 residues. V lost 2 bases, J lost 0 bases, and 7 bases lay in between. CDR3 bases: TGTGCCAGCAGTGAACCCCCGAACCAAGAGACCCAGTACTTC. Amino acids: CASSEPPNQETQYF.

The chain uses TRBV5-1 and TRBJ2-5, with 7 bases aligning to TRBD1. V trimming: 1 base; J trimming: 1 base; junction bases outside the gene matches: 10. There are 17 residues in the CDR3. Germline CDR1 is SGHRS and CDR2 is YFSETQ. The CDR3 region has the DNA TGCGCCAGCAGCTTGTTGGGCGGACAGGTGAGCCAAGAGACCCAGTACTTC. It specifies CASSLLGGQVSQETQYF. The whole variable domain, filled in from reference TRBV5-1 and TRBJ2-5, reads KAGVTQTPRYLIKTRGQQVTLSCSPISGHRSVSWYQQTPGQGLQFLFEYFSETQRNKGNFPGRFSGRQFSNSRSEMNVSTLELGDSALYLCASSLLGGQVSQETQYFGPGTRLLVL.

The chain uses TRBV6-1 and TRBJ2-3, with 10 positions matching TRBD2. Germline V gives CDR1 MNHNS, CDR2 SASEGT. This CDR3 has 13 amino acids. V lost 6 bases, J lost 5 bases, and 2 bases stayed unmatched. The DNA of the CDR3 is TGTGCCAGCAGACTAGCGGGGCAAGATACGCAGTATTTT. Protein sequence: CASRLAGQDTQYF.

This clone was counted a few times. CDR3 region: CASSPGGLLGIYEQYF. In DNA form, the CDR3 reads TGTGCCAGCTCACCAGGCGGACTCCTCGGCATCTACGAGCAGTACTTC. The chain carries TRBV18 and TRBJ2-7; D perhaps matches TRBD2 (5 bases). CDR1 is KGHSH, CDR2 LQKENI, per germline. Trimming pared 2 bases from V and 3 bases from J, leaving 17 bases between. This CDR3 has 16 amino acids.

The chain joins TRBV7-2 to TRBJ1-5; D call uncertain. This CDR3 has 13 amino acids. V lost 3 bases and J 0 bases, leaving 3 bases between the germline ends. Germline loops: CDR1 SGHTA, CDR2 FQGNSA. For the CDR3, the DNA is TGTGCCAGCAGCTTTGTTAGCAATCAGCCCCAGCATTTT. It codes for CASSFVSNQPQHF.

The chain employs TRBV27 and TRBJ1-6, with D maybe TRBD1 (6 bases). The CDR3 extends over 17 amino acids. V lost 5 bases and J lost 7, with 21 bases in between. Germline CDR1 MNHEY, CDR2 SMNVEV (reference sequence). The CDR3 nucleotides are TGTGCCAGCAGTCCCCTGACAGGAGTCCTGGGGAATTCACCCCTCCACTTT. Encoded protein: CASSPLTGVLGNSPLHF.

To note about this clone: At the DNA level, this CDR3 is encoded by other sequences in the same sample as well. The chain combines TRBV2 with TRBJ1-2; 7 bases are shared with TRBD1. The CDR3 covers 13 residues. The V gene's germline CDR1 is SNHLY and CDR2 FYNNEI. With V trimmed by 2 bases and J by 5 bases, 2 bases remained unmatched. The CDR3 sequence is CASSESGGYGYTF. As DNA, the CDR3 is TGTGCCAGCAGTGAATCAGGGGGTTATGGCTACACCTTC.

Points on this clone: The same CDR3 also results from other DNA sequences found in this sample. V is TRBV7-2 and J is TRBJ2-7; perhaps TRBD2 as D (5 bases). Germline assignment: CDR1 SGHTA and CDR2 FQGNSA. V was clipped by 0 bases and J by 6 bases, with 9 bases between them. The CDR3 has 13 residues. The CDR3 sequence is CASSLAGGLEQYF. The CDR3 DNA sequence: TGTGCCAGCAGCTTAGCTGGCGGGCTCGAGCAGTACTTC.

This chain links TRBV6-1 with TRBJ1-5; D remains unclear. V was clipped by 6 bases and J by 7 bases, with 19 bases between them. Germline CDR1 MNHNS, CDR2 SASEGT. The CDR3 totals 15 residues. CDR3 sequence (DNA): TGTGCCAGCAGGGAAACCCGGGGAAGTGGGCAGCCCCAGCATTTT. Translated, it gives CASRETRGSGQPQHF.

This chain connects TRBV4-1 to TRBJ2-2, with D perhaps assigned TRBD1 or TRBD2 (5 bases each). V lost 0 bases to trimming and J lost 0 bases, with 11 bases between them. Germline V gene data show CDR1 as MGHRA and CDR2 as YSYEKL. There are 17 residues in the CDR3. The CDR3 nucleotides are TGCGCCAGCAGCCAAGATCCCCGGGGCACGAACACCGGGGAGCTGTTTTTT. As protein: CASSQDPRGTNTGELFF.

The chain has TRBV6-6 and TRBJ1-6, with 8 bases that match TRBD1. The CDR3 length is 16 residues. CDR1 and CDR2 from the germline V gene are MNHNY and SVGAGI (reference sequence). Trimming at V came to 5 bases and at J to 8 bases, leaving 11 bases not matched to a gene. The CDR3 nucleotides read TGTGCCAGCAGTCACCGGACAGGGCCTATTGATTCACCCCTCCACTTT. Translated: CASSHRTGPIDSPLHF.